This T cell receptor beta chain was found in a study of cytomegalovirus exposure and HLA in healthy donors. General study findings and limits: As a later analysis revealed, the rate of TCR association differed by HLA locus, with DRB1 most and HLA-C fewest.

The V gene lost 4 bases and the J gene lost 1 base, with 14 bases spanning the gap. From germline, CDR1 is SGHNT and CDR2 YYREEE (reference sequence). The CDR3 is 15 amino acids. In regard to this clone: Antigen unknown.

The PCR used 60 Vbeta and 13 Jbeta primers. The assay was immunoSEQ multiplex PCR, and TCRdb's table has in-frame clones only and misses some. In the table there are 180,000 or so clones, 77% of which are singletons. The sample taken for sequencing was PBMCs. The receptor was derived from a woman aged 55-70 years in good health and CMV-seropositive. The rearrangement joins TRBV5-4 to TRBJ1-2; D unresolved. CDR3 DNA: TGTGCCAGCAGCCCCGGCGGGCGGATTAACTATGGCTACACCTTC. This encodes CASSPGGRINYGYTF.